The 15 T cell receptor beta chains reported below all come from one sample, sequenced in a study of blood T cell repertoires in COVID-19 (dated by TCRdb to 2020 to 2021). The library relied on the immunoSEQ multiplex PCR assay. This is the immuneACCESS table as TCRdb keeps it, with only in-frame sequences that have V and J called. A part of the clones is gone; compared with another copy, unresolved V genes explain less than half, and the rest is unexplained. In this sample the table shows 200,000 or so clones, about 80% of which occur a single time. The top ten hold around 7% of the sample. Sequencing used PBMCs or T cells enriched from blood (not recorded which). Source of these receptors: a man aged 35 to 55 who had recovered from COVID-19.

This clone was observed a single time. The chain combines TRBV5-1 with TRBJ2-5, with 12 bases matching TRBD2. There are 17 residues in the CDR3. Germline values: CDR1 SGHRS, CDR2 YFSETQ. The V gene end was trimmed by 4 bases and the J gene end by 4 bases; junction bases not matched to a gene: 11. The CDR3 sequence is CASSLSGLAGTVETQYF. For the CDR3, the DNA is TGCGCCAGCAGCCTTTCCGGACTAGCGGGGACCGTAGAGACCCAGTACTTC. The variable domain in full, with the rest retrieved from reference TRBV5-1 and TRBJ2-5, is KAGVTQTPRYLIKTRGQQVTLSCSPISGHRSVSWYQQTPGQGLQFLFEYFSETQRNKGNFPGRFSGRQFSNSRSEMNVSTLELGDSALYLCASSLSGLAGTVETQYFGPGTRLLVL.

The chain joins TRBV11-2 to TRBJ2-2, with a weak D call TRBD2 (5 bases). Germline CDR1 reads SGHAT; CDR2 reads FQNNGV. Trimming left V 2 bases short and J 4 bases short, with 11 bases between. The CDR3 is made up of 15 amino acids. The CDR3 coding sequence is TGTGCCAGCAGCTTATCATCCGGGGTCACCGGGGAGCTGTTTTTT. Encoded protein: CASSLSSGVTGELFF.

The chain carries TRBV7-2 and TRBJ1-4; no clear D gene. Germline V CDR1 and CDR2: SGHTA, FQGNSA. This CDR3 is 18 amino acids long. V was clipped by 2 bases and J by 2 bases, with 18 bases between them. The CDR3 spells CASSLFPLAPGTNEKLFF. CDR3 nucleotides: TGTGCCAGCAGCTTATTTCCCTTGGCCCCGGGGACTAATGAAAAACTGTTTTTT.

The chain is built from TRBV7-9 and TRBJ1-4; unclear D gene. From germline, CDR1 is SEHNR and CDR2 FQNEAQ (reference sequence). With 2 bases removed from V and 5 bases from J, the gap between germline ends came to 9 bases. The CDR3 extends over 14 amino acids. DNA for the CDR3: TGTGCCAGCAGCTTAAGGAGCAGAAATGAAAAACTGTTTTTT. It encodes CASSLRSRNEKLFF.

V usage is TRBV19 and J usage is TRBJ2-2; 9 bases fit TRBD2. This CDR3 contains 16 residues. Germline lookup yields CDR1 LNHDA and CDR2 SQIVND (reference sequence). Trimming took 6 bases from V and 6 from J; bases not matched to a gene: 11. CDR3: CASSPEAGGPSGELFF. The CDR3 bases are TGTGCCAGTAGCCCCGAGGCGGGGGGGCCCTCCGGGGAGCTGTTTTTT.

The chain carries TRBV4-1 and TRBJ1-5; TRBD1 is a possible D gene (6 bases). Trimming stripped 4 bases from V and 0 bases from J, with 25 bases between. The CDR3 is 20 amino acids. CDR1 is MGHRA and CDR2 is YSYEKL in the germline V gene. CDR3 amino acids: CASSPRPRTDRVNSNQPQHF. CDR3 in DNA: TGCGCCAGCAGCCCGAGACCTAGGACGGACAGAGTCAATAGCAATCAGCCCCAGCATTTT.

This chain connects TRBV3-1 (or the pseudogene TRBV3-2) to TRBJ1-1, with a possible D match to TRBD1 (6 bases). Trimming removed 3 bases at V and 9 bases at J, with 14 bases between. This CDR3 has 13 residues. Germline V gene data show CDR1 as LGHDT and CDR2 as YNNKEL (reference sequence). The CDR3 is CASSHGSGGQAFF. Here the CDR3 DNA reads TGTGCCAGCAGCCACGGATCGGGGGGGCAAGCTTTCTTT.

The chain recombines TRBV7-9 with TRBJ2-2, with 8 bases matching TRBD2. CDR1 and CDR2 (germline): SEHNR, FQNEAQ (reference sequence). V lost 3 bases and J lost 0; bases outside the gene matches: 6. This CDR3 region has 17 residues. The CDR3 nucleotides read TGTGCCAGCAGCTTCTGGGAAGCGGGGGCGAACACCGGGGAGCTGTTTTTT. This translates into CASSFWEAGANTGELFF. Full variable domain (rest looked up from reference TRBV7-9 and TRBJ2-2): DTGVSQNPRHKITKRGQNVTFRCDPISEHNRLYWYRQTLGQGPEFLTYFQNEAQLEKSRLLSDRFSAERPKGSFSTLEIQRTEQGDSAMYLCASSFWEAGANTGELFFGEGSRLTVL.

This rearrangement joins TRBV6-5 to TRBJ1-2, with 10 bases lining up with TRBD1. The CDR3 is 14 amino acids. CDR1 and CDR2 (germline): MNHEY, SVGAGI. V lost 4 bases to trimming and J lost 6 bases; unmatched junction nucleotides: 5. CDR3 sequence reads: CASSSGQGHDGYTF. The CDR3 nucleotides read TGTGCCAGCAGTTCGGGACAGGGGCATGATGGCTACACCTTC.

This chain connects TRBV20-1 to TRBJ1-1; D is undetermined. V was clipped by 6 bases and J by 0 bases, with 5 bases between them. The germline gives CDR1 DFQATT, CDR2 SNEGSKA (reference sequence). This CDR3 region has 11 residues. DNA for the CDR3: TGCAGTGCCTTATTGAACACTGAAGCTTTCTTT. It is translated as CSALLNTEAFF.

The chain joins TRBV4-3 to TRBJ2-7; a weak D match, TRBD2 (7 bases). CDR1 LGHNA and CDR2 YSLEER come from the germline V gene. Trimming removed 4 bases at V and 6 bases at J, with 22 bases between. This CDR3 is 16 amino acids long. The CDR3 loop is CASSPSGGFQVPEQYF. CDR3 coding DNA: TGCGCCAGCAGCCCGTCGGGGGGCTTTCAGGTCCCCGAGCAGTACTTC.

V and J are TRBV7-6 and TRBJ1-3; D unresolved. Trimming took off 1 base at V and 0 bases at J, with 10 bases between the two ends. This CDR3 is 16 amino acids long. Per germline, CDR1 SGHVS and CDR2 FNYEAQ. The CDR3 here is CASSLEAGFSGNTIYF. CDR3 DNA: TGTGCCAGCAGCTTAGAAGCAGGCTTCTCTGGAAACACCATATATTTT.

This clone was seen a single time. The chain has TRBV24-1 and TRBJ1-2; D unresolved. The V and J ends lost 1 base and 5 bases respectively, with 7 bases between them. Germline CDR1 reads KGHDR; CDR2 reads SFDVKD. The CDR3 spans 13 residues. In DNA, the CDR3 is TGTGCCACCAGTGATTTTGGAGGGTATGGCTACACCTTC. It is translated as CATSDFGGYGYTF.

The chain uses TRBV3-1 (or the pseudogene TRBV3-2) and TRBJ1-5; D call uncertain. CDR1 and CDR2 from the germline V gene are LGHDT and YNNKEL (reference sequence). The CDR3 runs to 14 residues. The germline V and J ends were trimmed by 0 bases and 2 bases, with 5 bases remaining between them. For the CDR3, the DNA is TGTGCCAGCAGCCAAGAGTATCGCAATCAGCCCCAGCATTTT. Translated: CASSQEYRNQPQHF.

The gene calls are TRBV15 and TRBJ2-1; TRBD2 matches at 13 bases. The CDR3 totals 15 residues. V shed 3 bases and J 6 bases; nucleotides not matched to a gene: 2. Germline V gene lookup returns CDR1 LNHNV and CDR2 YYDKDF (reference sequence). The CDR3: CATSRTSGGPNEQFF. Written as DNA, the CDR3 is TGTGCCACCAGCAGGACTAGCGGGGGGCCCAATGAGCAGTTCTTC.